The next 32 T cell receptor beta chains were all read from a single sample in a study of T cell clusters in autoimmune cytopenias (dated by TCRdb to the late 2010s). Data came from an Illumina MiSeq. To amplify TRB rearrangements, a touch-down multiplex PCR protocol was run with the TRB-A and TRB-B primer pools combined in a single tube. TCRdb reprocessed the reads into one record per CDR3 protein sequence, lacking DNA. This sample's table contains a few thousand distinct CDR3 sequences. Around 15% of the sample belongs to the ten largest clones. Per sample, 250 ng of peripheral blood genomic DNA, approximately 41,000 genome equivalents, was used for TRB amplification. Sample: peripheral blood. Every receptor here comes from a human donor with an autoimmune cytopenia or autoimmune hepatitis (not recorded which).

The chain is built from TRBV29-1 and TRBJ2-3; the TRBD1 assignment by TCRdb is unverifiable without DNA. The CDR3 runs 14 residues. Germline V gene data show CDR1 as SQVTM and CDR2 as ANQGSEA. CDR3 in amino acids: CSGALGTSTDTQYF.

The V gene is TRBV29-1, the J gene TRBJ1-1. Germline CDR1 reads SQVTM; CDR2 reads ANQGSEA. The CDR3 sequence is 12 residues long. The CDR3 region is CSVEEQNTEAFF.

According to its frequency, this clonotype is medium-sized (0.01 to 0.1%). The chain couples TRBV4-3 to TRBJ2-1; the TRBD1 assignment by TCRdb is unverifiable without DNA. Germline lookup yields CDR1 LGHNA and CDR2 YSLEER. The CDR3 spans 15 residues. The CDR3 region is CASSQGGSGGNEQFF.

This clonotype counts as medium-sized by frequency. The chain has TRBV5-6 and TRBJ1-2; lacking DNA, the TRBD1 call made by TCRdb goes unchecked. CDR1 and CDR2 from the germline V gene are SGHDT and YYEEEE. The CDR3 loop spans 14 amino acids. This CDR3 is CASSPTGVSVGYTF.

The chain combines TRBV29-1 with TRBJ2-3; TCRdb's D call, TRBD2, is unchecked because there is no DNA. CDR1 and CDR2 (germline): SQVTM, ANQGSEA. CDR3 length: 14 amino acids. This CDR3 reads CSVAASGMTDTQYF.

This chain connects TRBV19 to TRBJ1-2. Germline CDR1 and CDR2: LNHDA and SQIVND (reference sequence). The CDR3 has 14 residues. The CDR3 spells CASRPGGSWDGYTF.

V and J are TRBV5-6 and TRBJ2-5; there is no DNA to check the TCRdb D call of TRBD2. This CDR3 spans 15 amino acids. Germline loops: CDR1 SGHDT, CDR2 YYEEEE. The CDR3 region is CASSLPGTSRETQYF.

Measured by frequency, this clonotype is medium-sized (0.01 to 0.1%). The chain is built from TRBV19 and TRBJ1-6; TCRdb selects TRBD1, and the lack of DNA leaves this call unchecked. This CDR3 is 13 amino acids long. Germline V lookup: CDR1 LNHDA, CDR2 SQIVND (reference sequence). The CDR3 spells CASSIGVDTPLHF.

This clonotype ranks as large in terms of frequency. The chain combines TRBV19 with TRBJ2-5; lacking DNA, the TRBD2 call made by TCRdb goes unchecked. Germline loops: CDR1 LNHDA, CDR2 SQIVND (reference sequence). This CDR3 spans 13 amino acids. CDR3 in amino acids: CASSIGLEETQYF.

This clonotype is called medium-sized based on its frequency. The CDR3 spells CASRLGQGVDEQFF. The genes are TRBV12-3 or TRBV12-4 and TRBJ2-1; absent DNA, TCRdb's TRBD1 call cannot be checked. This CDR3 spans 14 amino acids.

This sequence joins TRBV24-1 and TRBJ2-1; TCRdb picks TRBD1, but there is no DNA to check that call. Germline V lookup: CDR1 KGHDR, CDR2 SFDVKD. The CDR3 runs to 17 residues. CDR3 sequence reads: CATSDNGAGKWANEQFF.

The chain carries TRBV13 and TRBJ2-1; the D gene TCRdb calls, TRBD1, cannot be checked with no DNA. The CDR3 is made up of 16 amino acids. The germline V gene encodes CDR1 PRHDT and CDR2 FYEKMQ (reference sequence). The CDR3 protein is CASSSRDRASYNVQFF.

The CDR3: CASSQGTEKETQYF. The rearrangement links TRBV18 to TRBJ2-5; TCRdb lists TRBD1, though no DNA is available to test this call. The CDR3 loop spans 14 amino acids. The germline V gene encodes CDR1 KGHSH and CDR2 LQKENI.

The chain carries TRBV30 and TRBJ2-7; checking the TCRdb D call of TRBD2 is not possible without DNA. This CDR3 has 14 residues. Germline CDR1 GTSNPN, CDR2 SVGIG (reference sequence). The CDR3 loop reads CAWSVLQTSGGQYF.

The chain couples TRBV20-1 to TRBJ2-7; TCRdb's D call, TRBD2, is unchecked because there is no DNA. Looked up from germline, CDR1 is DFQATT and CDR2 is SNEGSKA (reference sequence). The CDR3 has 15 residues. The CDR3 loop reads CSAREELAGPYEQYF.

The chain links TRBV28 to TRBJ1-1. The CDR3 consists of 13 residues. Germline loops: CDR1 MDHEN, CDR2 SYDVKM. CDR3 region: CASSLGKLTEAFF.

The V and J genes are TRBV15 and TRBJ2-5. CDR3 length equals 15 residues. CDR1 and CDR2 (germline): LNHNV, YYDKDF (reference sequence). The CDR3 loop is CATSRDYGQQETQYF.

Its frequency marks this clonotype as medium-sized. CDR3 amino acids: CASSPGFNYGYTF. The V call is TRBV19, the J call TRBJ1-2; absent DNA, TCRdb's TRBD1 call cannot be checked. CDR1 and CDR2 from the germline V gene are LNHDA and SQIVND (reference sequence). The CDR3 is made up of 13 amino acids.

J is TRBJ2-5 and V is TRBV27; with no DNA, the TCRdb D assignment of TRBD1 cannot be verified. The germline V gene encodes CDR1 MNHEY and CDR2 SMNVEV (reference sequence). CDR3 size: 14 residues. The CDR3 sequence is CASSTGTGAETQYF.

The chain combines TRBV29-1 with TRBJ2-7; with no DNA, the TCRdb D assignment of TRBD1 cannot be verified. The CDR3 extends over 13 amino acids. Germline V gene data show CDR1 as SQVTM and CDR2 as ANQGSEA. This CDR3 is CSVVVTGGYEQYF.

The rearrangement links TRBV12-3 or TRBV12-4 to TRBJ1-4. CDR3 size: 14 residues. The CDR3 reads CASSLIGWQLGKFF.

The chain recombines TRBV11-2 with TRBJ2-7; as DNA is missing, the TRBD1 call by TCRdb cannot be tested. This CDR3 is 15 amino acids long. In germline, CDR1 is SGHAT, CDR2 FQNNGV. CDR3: CASSLVGQGASEQYF.

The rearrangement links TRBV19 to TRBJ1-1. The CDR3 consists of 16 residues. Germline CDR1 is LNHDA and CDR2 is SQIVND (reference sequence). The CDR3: CASSIESQRGNTEAFF. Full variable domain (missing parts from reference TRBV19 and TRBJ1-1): DGGITQSPKYLFRKEGQNVTLSCEQNLNHDAMYWYRQDPGQGLRLIYYSQIVNDFQKGDIAEGYSVSREKKESFPLTVTSAQKNPTAFYLCASSIESQRGNTEAFFGQGTRLTVV.

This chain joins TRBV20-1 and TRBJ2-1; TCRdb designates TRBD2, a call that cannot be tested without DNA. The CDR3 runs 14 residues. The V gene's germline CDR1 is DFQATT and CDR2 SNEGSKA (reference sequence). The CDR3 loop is CSATTSGLNNEQFF.

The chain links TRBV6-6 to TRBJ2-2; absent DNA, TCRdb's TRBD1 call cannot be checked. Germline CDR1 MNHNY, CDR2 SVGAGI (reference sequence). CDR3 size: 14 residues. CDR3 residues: CASSYSKGTGELFF.

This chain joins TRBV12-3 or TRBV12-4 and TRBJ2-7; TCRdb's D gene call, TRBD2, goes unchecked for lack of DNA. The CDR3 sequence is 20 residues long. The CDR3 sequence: CASSQASTPTSGRARYEQYF.

CDR3 amino acids: CASSEQGLARDIQYF. The chain carries TRBV6-1 and TRBJ2-4; with no DNA, the TCRdb D assignment of TRBD2 cannot be verified. Germline loops: CDR1 MNHNS, CDR2 SASEGT. This CDR3 is 15 amino acids long.

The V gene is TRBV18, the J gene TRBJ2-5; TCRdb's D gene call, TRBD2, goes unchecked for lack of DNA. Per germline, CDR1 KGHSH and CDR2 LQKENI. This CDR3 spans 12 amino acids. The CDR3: CASSPRAETQYF.

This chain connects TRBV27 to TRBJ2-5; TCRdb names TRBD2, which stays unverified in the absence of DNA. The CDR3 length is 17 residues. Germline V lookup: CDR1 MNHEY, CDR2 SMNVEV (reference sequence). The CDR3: CASSLSITSGYQETQYF.

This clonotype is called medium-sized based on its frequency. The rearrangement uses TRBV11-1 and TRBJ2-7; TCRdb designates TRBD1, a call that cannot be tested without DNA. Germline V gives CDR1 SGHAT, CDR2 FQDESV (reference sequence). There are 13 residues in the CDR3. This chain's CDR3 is CASVEGQGYEQYF.

The CDR3 protein is CASSLGGRRNYGYTF. The chain is built from TRBV5-1 and TRBJ1-2. This CDR3 has 15 residues. In germline, CDR1 is SGHRS, CDR2 YFSETQ.

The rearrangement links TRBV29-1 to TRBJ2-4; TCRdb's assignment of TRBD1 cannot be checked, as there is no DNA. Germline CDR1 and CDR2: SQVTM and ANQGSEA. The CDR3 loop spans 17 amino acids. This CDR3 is CSVLDRGRALAKNIQYF.